This T cell receptor (beta chain) appears in the sequencing data of a study of T cell responses to AZD1222 COVID-19 vaccine. The overall study: Second-dose groups at about 4 or about 12 weeks were pooled. Study findings and constraints: Spike-specific TCR breadth rose after two AZD1222 doses, and depth rose as well.

Data came from immunoSEQ multiplex PCR; TCRdb stores just in-frame clones and leaves some out. The sample yields tens of thousands of clones, over 75% seen once. Trimming took off 5 bases at V and 8 bases at J, with 18 bases between the two ends. CDR3 length: 14 amino acids. CDR1 is SGHTA and CDR2 is FQGNSA in the germline V gene. On this clone itself: What it binds is not known.

The V call is TRBV7-2, the J call TRBJ1-2, with D maybe TRBD1 (5 bases). Sequenced material: peripheral blood, taken on day 0 of AZD1222 vaccination. The clonotype comes from an adult in good health. The DNA of the CDR3 is TGTGCCAGCAGCCCCCGGCGCAGGGAGTGGGGCTACACCTTC. This codes for CASSPRRREWGYTF.